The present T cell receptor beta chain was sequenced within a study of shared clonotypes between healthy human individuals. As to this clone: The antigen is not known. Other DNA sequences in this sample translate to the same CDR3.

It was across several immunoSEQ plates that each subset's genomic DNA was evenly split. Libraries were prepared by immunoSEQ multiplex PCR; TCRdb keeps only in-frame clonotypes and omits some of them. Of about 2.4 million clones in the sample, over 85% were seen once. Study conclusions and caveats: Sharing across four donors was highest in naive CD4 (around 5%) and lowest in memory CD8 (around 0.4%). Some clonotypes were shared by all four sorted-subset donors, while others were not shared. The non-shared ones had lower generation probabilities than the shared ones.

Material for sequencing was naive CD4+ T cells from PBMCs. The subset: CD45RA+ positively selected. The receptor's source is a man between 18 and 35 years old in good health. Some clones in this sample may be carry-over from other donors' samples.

CDR3 loop: CASSRQGPYEQYF. The CDR3, as DNA: TGTGCCAGCAGCCGACAGGGGCCCTACGAGCAGTACTTC. The chain joins TRBV5-4 to TRBJ2-7; TRBD1 aligns across 8 bases. The CDR3 runs 13 residues. Germline V CDR1 and CDR2: SGHNT, YYREEE (reference sequence). V lost 4 bases to trimming and J lost 2 bases; unmatched junction nucleotides: 2.